The 15 T cell receptor beta chains reported below all come from one sample, sequenced in a study of blood T cell repertoires in COVID-19. Profiling relied on immunoSEQ multiplex PCR, and the TCRdb table lists in-frame clones only, not all of them. The sample contains about 220,000 clones, around 90% of which appear only once. Sequencing was carried out using PBMCs or T cells enriched from blood (not recorded which). The receptors come from a woman between 50 and 59 years old with acute COVID-19.

The gene calls are TRBV21-1 and TRBJ2-7; the table gives TRBD2 as D, unverified against the DNA. TRBV21-1 is marked as a pseudogene. CDR3 length equals 16 residues. The CDR3 sequence: CASSNVCGTAEYEQYF. In DNA, the CDR3 is TGTGCCAGCAGCAACGTTTGCGGGACGGCAGAATACGAGCAGTACTTC.

CDR3 sequence reads: CASRPDTSGRGTQYF. The CDR3 nucleotides are TGCGCCAGCAGGCCCGATACTAGCGGGAGGGGGACGCAGTATTTT. This rearrangement joins TRBV5-1 to TRBJ2-3; TRBD2 agrees at 13 bases. Germline V gene lookup returns CDR1 SGHRS and CDR2 YFSETQ. The CDR3 is made up of 15 amino acids. Losses at the gene ends were 5 bases for V and 9 bases for J; bases not matched to a gene: 9. The full variable domain, completed using reference TRBV5-1 and TRBJ2-3, is KAGVTQTPRYLIKTRGQQVTLSCSPISGHRSVSWYQQTPGQGLQFLFEYFSETQRNKGNFPGRFSGRQFSNSRSEMNVSTLELGDSALYLCASRPDTSGRGTQYFGPGTRLTVL.

J is TRBJ1-2 and V is TRBV7-9; D not certain. Trimming pared 4 bases from V and 0 bases from J, leaving 6 bases between. Per germline, CDR1 SEHNR and CDR2 FQNEAQ (reference sequence). The CDR3 spans 13 residues. The CDR3 loop is CASSYGTNYGYTF. CDR3 coding DNA: TGTGCCAGCAGCTACGGGACTAACTATGGCTACACCTTC.

The gene calls are TRBV11-1 and TRBJ2-1; D is unclear. CDR3 length equals 13 residues. Per germline, CDR1 SGHAT and CDR2 FQDESV (reference sequence). V was cut by 1 base and J by 8 bases, with 9 bases left in between. The CDR3 loop reads CASSLDSVYEQFF. CDR3 in DNA: TGTGCCAGCAGCTTAGACAGTGTGTATGAGCAGTTCTTC.

The chain links TRBV9 to TRBJ1-1, with D maybe TRBD1 (5 bases). This CDR3 has 15 residues. The germline CDR1 and CDR2 sequences are SGDLS and YYNGEE. V was cut by 0 bases and J by 0 bases, with 9 bases left in between. Here the CDR3 reads CASSVETGMNTEAFF. As DNA, the CDR3 is TGTGCCAGCAGCGTAGAAACAGGTATGAACACTGAAGCTTTCTTT. Drawing the rest from reference TRBV9 and TRBJ1-1, the complete variable domain is DSGVTQTPKHLITATGQRVTLRCSPRSGDLSVYWYQQSLDQGLQFLIQYYNGEERAKGNILERFSAQQFPDLHSELNLSSLELGDSALYFCASSVETGMNTEAFFGQGTRLTVV.

The CDR3 bases are TGTGCCAGCAGCTTAACACGGGTCATGGGCTACACCTTC. It codes for CASSLTRVMGYTF. The J gene is TRBJ1-2, the V gene TRBV7-3; no clear D. Trimming shortened V by 0 bases and J by 8 bases, and 10 bases separated the two germline ends. The V gene's germline CDR1 is SGHTA and CDR2 FQGTGA. This CDR3 comprises 13 residues.

The CDR3 protein is CASSQGVGSYEQYF. The DNA for the CDR3 is TGTGCCAGCAGCCAAGGAGTCGGGAGTTACGAGCAGTACTTC. The chain recombines TRBV3-1 (or the pseudogene TRBV3-2) with TRBJ2-7; possible D gene TRBD2, 6 bases. Deletions cut 1 base from V and 4 bases from J, with 11 bases between. This CDR3 region has 14 residues. Germline loops: CDR1 LGHDT, CDR2 YNNKEL (reference sequence).

This clone was counted only a few times. This chain joins TRBV27 and TRBJ2-1; maybe TRBD2 (5 bases). This CDR3 is built from 11 residues. CDR1 MNHEY and CDR2 SMNVEV come from the germline V gene (reference sequence). Trimming pared 7 bases from V and 13 bases from J, leaving 14 bases between. The CDR3 sequence: CASTLGLIQFF. The CDR3, as DNA: TGTGCCAGCACCTTAGGACTTATCCAGTTCTTC.

The chain has TRBV20-1 and TRBJ2-4, with D possibly TRBD2 on 6 matching bases. The V gene lost 3 bases and the J gene lost 6 bases, with 18 bases spanning the gap. This CDR3 contains 15 residues. Germline CDR1 reads DFQATT; CDR2 reads SNEGSKA (reference sequence). CDR3 DNA sequence: TGCAGTGCTAGTAGGGCGGGACTTATGGGAAACATTCAGTACTTC. It yields the protein CSASRAGLMGNIQYF.

This chain links TRBV7-3 with TRBJ2-2; no clear D. CDR1 is SGHTA and CDR2 is FQGTGA in the germline V gene. The CDR3 spans 14 residues. Trimming shortened V by 2 bases and J by 3 bases, and 7 bases separated the two germline ends. The CDR3 spells CASSLLGHTGELFF. The CDR3, as DNA: TGTGCCAGCAGCTTACTAGGCCACACCGGGGAGCTGTTTTTT.

The J gene is TRBJ1-1, the V gene TRBV3-1 (or the pseudogene TRBV3-2), with TRBD1 as a possible D gene (6 bases). CDR1 and CDR2 (germline): LGHDT, YNNKEL (reference sequence). The germline V and J ends were trimmed by 3 bases and 1 base, with 9 bases remaining between them. CDR3 length: 14 residues. The CDR3 nucleotides read TGTGCCAGCAGCCAGTGGGGGCGGAACACTGAAGCTTTCTTT. It codes for CASSQWGRNTEAFF.

The CDR3 nucleotides read TGTGCCAGCAGCCTCATGGACAGGGGCACTGAAGCTTTCTTT. Translation: CASSLMDRGTEAFF. The chain joins TRBV7-3 to TRBJ1-1, with 9 bases aligning to TRBD1. CDR1 is SGHTA and CDR2 is FQGTGA in the germline V gene. CDR3 length: 14 residues. After removal of 5 bases from V and 4 bases from J, the junction contained 5 bases not matched to a gene.

The table lists this clone with a few counts. The J gene is TRBJ2-7, the V gene TRBV7-6; 10 bases map to TRBD1. The CDR3 loop spans 13 amino acids. V dropped 4 bases and J dropped 6; count of bases not matched to a gene: 3. Germline V gene data show CDR1 as SGHVS and CDR2 as FNYEAQ. This chain's CDR3 is CASSSDRGLEQYF. The CDR3 DNA sequence: TGTGCCAGCAGCTCCGACAGGGGGCTCGAGCAGTACTTC.

The rearrangement joins TRBV27 to TRBJ2-3; 8 positions agree with TRBD1. Germline V gene data show CDR1 as MNHEY and CDR2 as SMNVEV (reference sequence). The trim removed 6 bases at V and 14 bases at J, leaving 10 bases unmatched. The CDR3 length is 12 residues. CDR3 region: CASSPRGLEVYF. The CDR3 DNA follows: TGTGCCAGCAGCCCCAGGGGGCTGGAGGTGTATTTT.

This rearrangement joins TRBV3-1 (or the pseudogene TRBV3-2) to TRBJ1-2; D not certain. Germline lookup yields CDR1 LGHDT and CDR2 YNNKEL (reference sequence). Trimming cost V 1 base and J 5 bases, with 8 bases left between them. The CDR3 totals 13 residues. CDR3 in DNA: TGTGCCAGCAGCCAAGGAGGTTTTTATGGCTACACCTTC. Amino acid sequence: CASSQGGFYGYTF.